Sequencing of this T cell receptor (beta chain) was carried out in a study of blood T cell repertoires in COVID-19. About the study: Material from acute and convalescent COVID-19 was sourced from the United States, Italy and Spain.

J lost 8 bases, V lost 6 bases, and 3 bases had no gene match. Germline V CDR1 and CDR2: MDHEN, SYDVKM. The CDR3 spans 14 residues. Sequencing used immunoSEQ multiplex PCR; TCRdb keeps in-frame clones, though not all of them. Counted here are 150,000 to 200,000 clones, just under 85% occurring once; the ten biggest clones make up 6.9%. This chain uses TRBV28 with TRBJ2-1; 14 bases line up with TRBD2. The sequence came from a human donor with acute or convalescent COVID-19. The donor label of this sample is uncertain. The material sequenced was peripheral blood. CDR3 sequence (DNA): TGTGCCAGCAGAGGGACTAGCGGGAGTCATGAGCAGTTCTTC. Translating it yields CASRGTSGSHEQFF. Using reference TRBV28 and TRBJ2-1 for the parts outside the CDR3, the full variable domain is DVKVTQSSRYLVKRTGEKVFLECVQDMDHENMFWYRQDPGLGLRLIYFSYDVKMKEKGDIPEGYSVSREKKERFSLILESASTNQTSMYLCASRGTSGSHEQFFGPGTRLTVL.